The 28 T cell receptor beta chains in this list originate from one sample, sequenced in a study of PD-1 blockade in classical Hodgkin lymphoma. The repertoire was sequenced with immunoSEQ multiplex PCR; TCRdb's copy has only in-frame clones and lacks some. This sample has 45,000 to 60,000 clones, with 81% found just once. Autologous stem cell transplantation was followed by relapse in every patient, and brentuximab vedotin exposure varied. The starting material was peripheral blood mononuclear cells (PBMCs), obtained at baseline. Source of these receptors: a human donor with classical Hodgkin lymphoma.

This chain links TRBV5-4 with TRBJ2-7, with D unresolved. The germline V and J ends were trimmed by 2 bases and 5 bases, with 5 bases remaining between them. Per the germline V gene, CDR1 is SGHNT and CDR2 is YYREEE (reference sequence). The CDR3 has 11 residues. The CDR3 protein is CASSLSHEQYF. The CDR3 DNA reads TGTGCCAGCAGCTTAAGCCACGAGCAGTACTTC.

The genes are TRBV19 and TRBJ2-1; 14 bases match TRBD2. CDR1 is LNHDA, CDR2 SQIVND, per germline (reference sequence). CDR3 length equals 17 residues. After removal of 6 bases from V and 3 bases from J, the junction contained 7 bases not matched to a gene. The CDR3, as DNA: TGTGCCAGTAGGAAGACTAGCGGGAGGGTAATCTACAATGAGCAGTTCTTC. As protein: CASRKTSGRVIYNEQFF.

The chain carries TRBV7-2 and TRBJ1-2, with a tentative D call TRBD1 (6 bases). The CDR3 runs to 14 residues. CDR1 is SGHTA and CDR2 is FQGNSA in the germline V gene. Trimming left V 2 bases short and J 8 bases short, with 15 bases between. CDR3 region: CASSLSVTGSGYTF. The CDR3 bases are TGTGCCAGCAGCTTAAGTGTGACAGGAAGCGGCTACACCTTC.

The V call is TRBV19, the J call TRBJ2-3; no clear D gene. The CDR3 totals 14 residues. V lost 0 bases, J lost 0 bases, and 4 bases lay in between. Germline CDR1 and CDR2: LNHDA and SQIVND (reference sequence). This CDR3 reads CASSIDRSTDTQYF. The CDR3 nucleotides are TGTGCCAGTAGTATAGATAGAAGCACAGATACGCAGTATTTT.

The V and J genes are TRBV6-5 and TRBJ2-1, with D possibly TRBD2 on 6 matching bases. Trimming pared 1 base from V and 0 bases from J, leaving 7 bases between. Germline V gene sequence: CDR1 MNHEY, CDR2 SVGAGI. The CDR3 extends over 15 amino acids. DNA of the CDR3: TGTGCCAGCAGTTACTTCGGGGGCTCCTACAATGAGCAGTTCTTC. It is translated as CASSYFGGSYNEQFF.

J is TRBJ2-7 and V is TRBV5-4; D may be TRBD2 (5 bases). V lost 2 bases and J 6 bases, leaving 12 bases between the germline ends. Germline V gene sequence: CDR1 SGHNT, CDR2 YYREEE (reference sequence). The CDR3 has 13 residues. This CDR3 is CASSFFKAGEQYF. The CDR3 DNA reads TGTGCCAGCAGCTTCTTCAAGGCGGGCGAGCAGTACTTC.

V gene TRBV9 combines with J gene TRBJ2-1; no reliable D call. Germline-derived CDR1 and CDR2 are SGDLS and YYNGEE. Trimming pared 0 bases from V and 8 bases from J, leaving 6 bases between. CDR3 length: 12 residues. The CDR3 protein is CASSVGRYEQFF. The CDR3 DNA reads as TGTGCCAGCAGCGTAGGGCGCTATGAGCAGTTCTTC. The whole variable domain, filled in from reference TRBV9 and TRBJ2-1, reads DSGVTQTPKHLITATGQRVTLRCSPRSGDLSVYWYQQSLDQGLQFLIQYYNGEERAKGNILERFSAQQFPDLHSELNLSSLELGDSALYFCASSVGRYEQFFGPGTRLTVL.

V gene TRBV2 combines with J gene TRBJ2-5, with 9 bases aligning to TRBD1. CDR1 is SNHLY and CDR2 is FYNNEI in the germline V gene. The CDR3 sequence is 17 residues long. The trim removed 6 bases at V and 5 bases at J, leaving 16 bases unmatched. CDR3 region: CASSSYPGQGTGETQYF. For the CDR3, the DNA is TGTGCCAGCAGCTCTTACCCGGGACAGGGAACAGGGGAGACCCAGTACTTC.

This clone was detected only a few times. The chain carries TRBV21-1 and TRBJ2-7; TRBD1 was called by the table and not checked on the DNA. TRBV21-1 is described as a pseudogene. This CDR3 has 17 residues. The DNA of the CDR3 is TGTGCCAGCAGCAAAGTGTTTCTCAGGGGAAGGTTGTACGAGCAGTACTTC. Its translation: CASSKVFLRGRLYEQYF.

DNA for the CDR3: TGCAGCGTAGACCGGGACCCTAGGACAGATACGCAGTATTTT. This encodes CSVDRDPRTDTQYF. This chain uses TRBV29-1 with TRBJ2-3, with D perhaps matching TRBD1 or TRBD2 (5 bases each). V gave up 6 bases and J gave up 3 bases, with 16 bases separating them. The CDR3 totals 14 residues. Germline V gives CDR1 SQVTM, CDR2 ANQGSEA.

This clone has more than one count but fewer than ten. This chain uses TRBV9 with TRBJ1-1; D not resolved. This CDR3 region has 14 residues. Germline V gene lookup returns CDR1 SGDLS and CDR2 YYNGEE. V was pared by 3 bases and J by 3 bases, with 12 bases between. The CDR3, as DNA: TGTGCCAGCAGCGCTCGCACTTGGGACACTGAAGCTTTCTTT. Translated: CASSARTWDTEAFF.

The chain joins TRBV18 to TRBJ2-7, with 13 bases that match TRBD2. V lost 2 bases to trimming and J lost 4 bases; unmatched junction nucleotides: 11. Germline-derived CDR1 and CDR2 are KGHSH and LQKENI. The CDR3 is 18 amino acids. The CDR3 DNA sequence: TGTGCCAGCTCACCATACTGGACTAGCGGGAGTGCGGTTTACGAGCAGTACTTC. Translation gives CASSPYWTSGSAVYEQYF.

The genes are TRBV5-6 and TRBJ1-2; D gene uncertain. CDR1 is SGHDT and CDR2 is YYEEEE in the germline V gene. The V end lost 0 bases, the J end lost 4 bases, and 10 bases lay between the germline ends. The CDR3 runs 14 residues. CDR3 protein: CASSLGPQIYGYTF. DNA of the CDR3: TGTGCCAGCAGCTTGGGGCCACAGATCTATGGCTACACCTTC.

This clone occurred once. The V call is TRBV4-3, the J call TRBJ2-2, with 7 bases that match TRBD2. Germline V gene sequence: CDR1 LGHNA, CDR2 YSLEER. CDR3 size: 15 residues. V lost 4 bases, J lost 5 bases, and 7 bases stayed unmatched. This CDR3 reads CASSRLGSGTGELFF. The CDR3 bases are TGCGCCAGCAGCCGCTTGGGTAGCGGGACCGGGGAGCTGTTTTTT.

This chain uses TRBV6-5 with TRBJ2-7; 7 positions agree with TRBD1. Germline assignment: CDR1 MNHEY and CDR2 SVGAGI. CDR3 size: 13 residues. The trim removed 2 bases at V and 6 bases at J, leaving 4 bases unmatched. Written as DNA, the CDR3 is TGTGCCAGCAGTTACCCCGGGACAGCCGAGCAGTACTTC. It encodes CASSYPGTAEQYF.

The rearrangement links TRBV9 to TRBJ2-1, with D maybe TRBD1 (6 bases). Germline V gene sequence: CDR1 SGDLS, CDR2 YYNGEE. The ends were cut back, 0 bases at V and 7 bases at J, with 14 bases in the middle. This CDR3 has 15 residues. The CDR3 sequence: CASSVGGNRENEQFF. CDR3 DNA sequence: TGTGCCAGCAGCGTAGGGGGGAACAGGGAAAATGAGCAGTTCTTC.

The chain uses TRBV7-9 and TRBJ1-1; the D is unclear. The length of the CDR3 is 19 residues. Germline V gives CDR1 SEHNR, CDR2 FQNEAQ (reference sequence). V dropped 1 base and J dropped 1 base, with 22 bases sitting between them. CDR3 sequence: CASSLGPVYGRRANTEAFF. Written as DNA, the CDR3 is TGTGCCAGCAGCTTAGGGCCCGTCTATGGCCGGAGAGCGAACACTGAAGCTTTCTTT.

This clone has only a few counts. The chain is built from TRBV7-9 and TRBJ2-1, with 9 bases that match TRBD2. The V segment lost 4 bases and the J segment 9 bases; nucleotides outside the gene matches: 1. The CDR3 spans 12 residues. Per the germline V gene, CDR1 is SEHNR and CDR2 is FQNEAQ (reference sequence). The CDR3, as DNA: TGTGCCAGCAGCTCGACTAGCGGTGAGCAGTTCTTC. Protein sequence: CASSSTSGEQFF. The whole variable domain, filled in from reference TRBV7-9 and TRBJ2-1, reads DTGVSQNPRHKITKRGQNVTFRCDPISEHNRLYWYRQTLGQGPEFLTYFQNEAQLEKSRLLSDRFSAERPKGSFSTLEIQRTEQGDSAMYLCASSSTSGEQFFGPGTRLTVL.

J is TRBJ1-2 and V is TRBV19, with D perhaps TRBD1 (5 bases). CDR3 length: 15 residues. The ends were cut back, 5 bases at V and 3 bases at J, with 16 bases in the middle. CDR1 is LNHDA, CDR2 SQIVND, per germline (reference sequence). CDR3 protein: CASSETGTGHYGYTF. The CDR3, as DNA: TGTGCCAGTAGTGAGACCGGGACGGGACACTATGGCTACACCTTC. Full variable domain (missing parts from reference TRBV19 and TRBJ1-2): DGGITQSPKYLFRKEGQNVTLSCEQNLNHDAMYWYRQDPGQGLRLIYYSQIVNDFQKGDIAEGYSVSREKKESFPLTVTSAQKNPTAFYLCASSETGTGHYGYTFGSGTRLTVV.

The chain couples TRBV27 to TRBJ2-3, with TRBD2 matching 9 bases. The V gene's germline CDR1 is MNHEY and CDR2 SMNVEV (reference sequence). The CDR3 sequence is 17 residues long. J gave up 0 bases and V 4 bases, and 8 bases lay outside the gene matches. The CDR3 bases are TGTGCCAGCAGTTCTGCCCCGACTAGCGGTAGCACAGATACGCAGTATTTT. Encoded protein: CASSSAPTSGSTDTQYF.

The J gene is TRBJ2-7, the V gene TRBV2; TRBD1 matches at 9 bases. The germline V gene has CDR1 SNHLY and CDR2 FYNNEI. The CDR3 spans 14 residues. The junction had 5 bases not matched to a gene; V was cut back by 5 bases and J by 3 bases. The CDR3, as DNA: TGTGCCAGCAGTTTACAGGGGGCTGACTACGAGCAGTACGTC. This translates into CASSLQGADYEQYV.

The chain carries TRBV15 and TRBJ2-7; D not resolved. Deletions cut 0 bases from V and 3 bases from J, with 9 bases between. The germline V gene encodes CDR1 LNHNV and CDR2 YYDKDF (reference sequence). The CDR3 totals 14 residues. The CDR3 region has the DNA TGTGCCACCAGCAGAGACAGGATAGGCTACGAGCAGTACTTC. Translated, it gives CATSRDRIGYEQYF.

In this sample, this clone turned up a few times. The gene calls are TRBV10-3 and TRBJ1-1; the D gene is possibly TRBD1 (6 bases). The CDR3 covers 14 residues. The germline V gene has CDR1 ENHRY and CDR2 SYGVKD. Trimming stripped 4 bases from V and 1 base from J, with 10 bases between. The CDR3 sequence is CAISGLGGNTEAFF. The CDR3 coding sequence is TGTGCCATCAGTGGCTTAGGGGGGAACACTGAAGCTTTCTTT.

The V gene is TRBV19, the J gene TRBJ1-2; 9 bases align to TRBD1. The CDR3 consists of 13 residues. Germline V gives CDR1 LNHDA, CDR2 SQIVND (reference sequence). The junction had 3 bases not matched to a gene; V was cut back by 4 bases and J by 6 bases. CDR3 sequence: CASSRTGEDGYTF. CDR3 sequence (DNA): TGTGCCAGTAGTAGGACAGGGGAGGATGGCTACACCTTC.

The chain links TRBV5-1 to TRBJ2-7, with 9 bases matching TRBD1. Unmatched junction bases numbered 5, after V lost 2 bases and J lost 5 bases. The CDR3 is 14 residues long. Germline assignment: CDR1 SGHRS and CDR2 YFSETQ. CDR3 loop: CASSLQGAHNEQYF. CDR3 DNA sequence: TGCGCCAGCAGCTTACAGGGGGCGCATAACGAGCAGTACTTC.

V and J are TRBV15 and TRBJ2-7, with D possibly TRBD1 on 6 matching bases. Per germline, CDR1 LNHNV and CDR2 YYDKDF (reference sequence). Deletions cut 3 bases from V and 6 bases from J, with 12 bases between. The CDR3 consists of 13 residues. The CDR3 region is CATSSLQGSEQYV. The CDR3 nucleotides read TGTGCCACCAGCAGTTTACAGGGAAGCGAGCAGTACGTC.

The chain joins TRBV7-9 to TRBJ2-7, with TRBD1 as a possible D gene (6 bases). The CDR3 has 15 residues. Trimming removed 3 bases from V and 2 bases from J, with 14 bases in between. CDR1 and CDR2 from the germline V gene are SEHNR and FQNEAQ (reference sequence). Here the CDR3 DNA reads TGTGCCAGCAGCTTCACAGGGCCGGGCCCCTACGAGCAGTACTTC. This sequence encodes CASSFTGPGPYEQYF.

This clone was recorded a few times. The CDR3 protein is CSTGLNTEAFF. DNA of the CDR3: TGCAGTACAGGGCTGAACACTGAAGCTTTCTTT. V usage is TRBV20-1 and J usage is TRBJ1-1; perhaps TRBD1 as D (6 bases). Deletions cut 8 bases from V and 0 bases from J, with 7 bases between. Germline CDR1 DFQATT, CDR2 SNEGSKA (reference sequence). This CDR3 has 11 residues.